These 26 T cell receptor beta chains originate from one sample sequenced in a study of cytomegalovirus exposure and HLA in healthy donors. 60 Vbeta and 13 Jbeta primers were used in PCR. Profiled with immunoSEQ multiplex PCR; TCRdb holds only in-frame clones, not every one. This table has 150,000 to 200,000 clones, around 80% appearing once. Sample: PBMCs. The source of these receptors is a young man in good health and CMV-seronegative.

The chain combines TRBV5-4 with TRBJ2-7; tentatively, D is TRBD2 (6 bases). The CDR3 contains 12 residues. Germline CDR1 SGHNT, CDR2 YYREEE (reference sequence). Between the trimmed V and J ends, which lost 9 bases and 5 bases, there was a span of 15 bases. CDR3 protein: CATSLQRDEQYF. The CDR3 region has the DNA TGTGCCACCTCCCTTCAGCGGGACGAGCAGTACTTC.

This clone turned up a few times. The J gene is TRBJ1-1, the V gene TRBV4-1, with D possibly being TRBD1 (6 bases). The V gene's germline CDR1 is MGHRA and CDR2 YSYEKL. Trimming left V 1 base short and J 1 base short, with 16 bases between. The CDR3 runs 17 residues. CDR3 DNA: TGCGCCAGCAGCCAAGTTGGGGGCCGGCACCGGAACACTGAAGCTTTCTTT. It encodes CASSQVGGRHRNTEAFF.

This chain joins TRBV7-6 and TRBJ2-5; a weak D match, TRBD2 (6 bases). Germline V gene data show CDR1 as SGHVS and CDR2 as FNYEAQ. The CDR3 runs to 11 residues. The ends were cut back, 5 bases at V and 7 bases at J, with 8 bases in the middle. CDR3 DNA: TGTGCCAGCAGCCCGGAGGGGACCCAGTACTTC. Its protein product is CASSPEGTQYF.

The chain uses TRBV28 and TRBJ1-1; tentatively, D is TRBD1 (5 bases). This CDR3 comprises 15 residues. Germline CDR1 MDHEN, CDR2 SYDVKM. V was pared by 1 base and J by 4 bases, with 13 bases between. The CDR3 is CASSLSGRVGTEAFF. The CDR3 DNA reads as TGTGCCAGCAGTTTATCGGGCAGGGTGGGCACTGAAGCTTTCTTT. The variable domain in full, with the rest retrieved from reference TRBV28 and TRBJ1-1, is DVKVTQSSRYLVKRTGEKVFLECVQDMDHENMFWYRQDPGLGLRLIYFSYDVKMKEKGDIPEGYSVSREKKERFSLILESASTNQTSMYLCASSLSGRVGTEAFFGQGTRLTVV.

In this sample, this clone turned up a few times. The chain recombines TRBV5-1 with TRBJ2-3, with TRBD2 matching over 15 bases. Germline V gives CDR1 SGHRS, CDR2 YFSETQ. V trimming: 8 bases; J trimming: 0 bases; junction bases outside the gene matches: 10. The CDR3 is made up of 18 amino acids. DNA of the CDR3: TGCGCCAGTTGTCCGGGACTAGCGGGGGGTAAGAGCACAGATACGCAGTATTTT. It encodes CASCPGLAGGKSTDTQYF.

V and J are TRBV21-1 and TRBJ2-7; the D segment call TRBD2 is taken from the table without a DNA check. TRBV21-1 is a pseudogene locus. The CDR3 has 15 residues. The CDR3 sequence: CASSKEAAGVDEQYF. For the CDR3, the DNA is TGTGCCAGCAGCAAGGAGGCGGCTGGGGTCGACGAGCAGTACTTC.

The rearrangement uses TRBV19 and TRBJ1-5; D perhaps matches TRBD1 (5 bases). Trimming removed 3 bases from V and 9 bases from J, with 9 bases in between. The CDR3 runs 12 residues. Looked up from germline, CDR1 is LNHDA and CDR2 is SQIVND (reference sequence). In DNA, the CDR3 is TGTGCCAGTAGTATGGGGGGTGGGCCCCAGCATTTT. Translated: CASSMGGGPQHF. The full variable domain, with the rest looked up from reference TRBV19 and TRBJ1-5, is DGGITQSPKYLFRKEGQNVTLSCEQNLNHDAMYWYRQDPGQGLRLIYYSQIVNDFQKGDIAEGYSVSREKKESFPLTVTSAQKNPTAFYLCASSMGGGPQHFGDGTRLSIL.

The chain joins TRBV4-2 to TRBJ2-2; D gene uncertain. The CDR3 length is 13 residues. Germline V gene data show CDR1 as LGHNA and CDR2 as YNFKEQ. The germline V and J ends were trimmed by 4 bases and 5 bases, with 8 bases remaining between them. CDR3 loop: CASSPRVTGELFF. Written as DNA, the CDR3 is TGTGCCAGCAGCCCCCGCGTTACCGGGGAGCTGTTTTTT.

The chain is built from TRBV28 and TRBJ2-3, with 10 bases lining up with TRBD2. Trimming cost V 5 bases and J 3 bases; bases outside gene matches: 20. From germline, CDR1 is MDHEN and CDR2 SYDVKM. This CDR3 has 20 amino acids. The DNA of the CDR3 is TGTGCCAGCAGTACAGACACTAACAATGAGCGGGGGGGCCCGACAGATACGCAGTATTTT. Its protein product is CASSTDTNNERGGPTDTQYF.

Turning to this clone: In the same sample, other DNA sequences code for this CDR3. The chain joins TRBV28 to TRBJ1-1, with D unresolved. V dropped 6 bases and J dropped 1 base, with 12 bases sitting between them. CDR1 and CDR2 (germline): MDHEN, SYDVKM. This CDR3 region has 14 residues. Here the CDR3 reads CASSLSGGNTEAFF. The CDR3 DNA reads as TGTGCCAGCAGCCTATCAGGTGGGAACACTGAAGCTTTCTTT.

The genes are TRBV9 and TRBJ1-1; 10 nucleotides agree with TRBD1. There are 14 residues in the CDR3. Germline CDR1 SGDLS, CDR2 YYNGEE. After removal of 3 bases from V and 5 bases from J, the junction contained 4 bases not matched to a gene. Here the CDR3 DNA reads TGTGCCAGCAGCGCCGGACAGGGGGTTACTGAAGCTTTCTTT. It codes for CASSAGQGVTEAFF.

This clone was picked up one time. The chain uses TRBV19 and TRBJ1-1; no clear D gene. Between the trimmed V and J ends, which lost 6 bases and 1 base, there was a span of 15 bases. CDR1 LNHDA and CDR2 SQIVND come from the germline V gene (reference sequence). This CDR3 comprises 15 residues. CDR3 sequence: CASSHGRIGNTEAFF. The CDR3 bases are TGTGCCAGTAGCCACGGGAGGATAGGGAACACTGAAGCTTTCTTT.

The chain has TRBV11-3 and TRBJ2-1; TRBD1 matches at 10 bases. Germline V gene lookup returns CDR1 SGHNT and CDR2 YENEEA. V gave up 0 bases and J gave up 7 bases; unmatched junction bases: 3. The CDR3 is 15 residues long. CDR3 DNA sequence: TGTGCCAGCAGCTTAGATCCGGGACAGGGGAATGAGCAGTTCTTC. The encoded protein is CASSLDPGQGNEQFF.

CDR3 in amino acids: CASSAGSTGELFF. The CDR3 nucleotides are TGTGCCAGCAGTGCAGGATCCACCGGGGAGCTGTTTTTT. The gene calls are TRBV6-6 and TRBJ2-2; D uncertain. The CDR3 consists of 13 residues. V was pared by 5 bases and J by 4 bases, with 8 bases between. Germline-derived CDR1 and CDR2 are MNHNY and SVGAGI (reference sequence).

The chain links TRBV6-5 to TRBJ1-2, with D perhaps TRBD1 (5 bases). CDR1 and CDR2 (germline): MNHEY, SVGAGI. The V end lost 3 bases, the J end lost 1 base, and 12 bases lay between the germline ends. This CDR3 has 15 residues. The CDR3 spells CASSYLSRVNYGYTF. The CDR3 region has the DNA TGTGCCAGCAGTTATCTCTCCAGGGTTAACTATGGCTACACCTTC.

The gene calls are TRBV5-4 and TRBJ2-5, with 9 bases aligning to TRBD2. V gave up 3 bases and J gave up 5 bases; unmatched junction bases: 2. Per the germline V gene, CDR1 is SGHNT and CDR2 is YYREEE (reference sequence). The CDR3 has 13 amino acids. CDR3: CASSSLAGETQYF. As DNA, the CDR3 is TGTGCCAGCAGCTCCCTAGCGGGGGAGACCCAGTACTTC.

About this clone itself: One end of the junction does not line up with germline, which may come from a read error. The chain couples TRBV6-6 to TRBJ2-2; 10 bases are a match to TRBD1. This CDR3 has 16 residues. The germline CDR1 and CDR2 sequences are MNHNY and SVGAGI (reference sequence). The CDR3 region is CASSATSIVGTGALFF. The CDR3 DNA follows: TGTGCCAGCAGTGCTACTTCTATTGTGGGGACAGGGGCGCTGTTTTTT.

The chain links TRBV7-9 to TRBJ2-1, with 7 bases that match TRBD2. Germline-derived CDR1 and CDR2 are SEHNR and FQNEAQ (reference sequence). This CDR3 is built from 15 residues. V lost 5 bases to trimming and J lost 9 bases; unmatched junction nucleotides: 13. CDR3 in DNA: TGTGCCAGCAGCCTGGGGGGGGGTCTTATGATTGAGCAGTTCTTC. This gives the protein CASSLGGGLMIEQFF.

The CDR3, as DNA: TGTGCCAGCAATCTAAAGGGGTATCCTAGCAATCAGCCCCAGCATTTT. Translating it yields CASNLKGYPSNQPQHF. This chain joins TRBV7-8 and TRBJ1-5; TRBD1 might be the D (5 bases). Germline V gene data show CDR1 as SGHVS and CDR2 as FQNEAQ. The CDR3 has 16 residues. Trimming shortened V by 7 bases and J by 0 bases, and 16 bases separated the two germline ends.

The CDR3 here is CASTGGYEQYF. The CDR3 DNA is TGTGCCAGCACGGGGGGGTACGAGCAGTACTTC. V gene TRBV6-6 combines with J gene TRBJ2-7, with 8 bases matching TRBD2. V lost 7 bases, J lost 4 bases, and 0 bases stayed unmatched. This CDR3 is built from 11 residues. CDR1 and CDR2 (germline): MNHNY, SVGAGI (reference sequence).

The chain uses TRBV6-5 and TRBJ2-7; TRBD1 is a possible D gene (6 bases). Germline V gene sequence: CDR1 MNHEY, CDR2 SVGAGI. The germline V and J ends were trimmed by 6 bases and 1 base, with 16 bases remaining between them. This CDR3 is built from 15 residues. The CDR3 coding sequence is TGTGCCAGCAGATTACAGGGCCAGAGATCCTACGAGCAGTACTTC. Encoded protein: CASRLQGQRSYEQYF.

This rearrangement joins TRBV6-5 to TRBJ2-7; tentative D call: TRBD1 (6 bases). This CDR3 comprises 13 residues. V lost 5 bases to trimming and J lost 2 bases, with 10 bases between them. In germline, CDR1 is MNHEY, CDR2 SVGAGI. CDR3 protein: CASSDRQAYEQYF. For the CDR3, the DNA is TGTGCCAGCAGTGACCGACAGGCCTACGAGCAGTACTTC.

The rearrangement joins TRBV9 to TRBJ1-6; 7 bases line up with TRBD1. The CDR3 loop spans 15 amino acids. Per the germline V gene, CDR1 is SGDLS and CDR2 is YYNGEE. With V trimmed by 4 bases and J by 3 bases, 4 bases remained unmatched. The chain's CDR3 is CASSPRDSYNSPLHF. CDR3 in DNA: TGTGCCAGCAGCCCACGGGACAGCTATAATTCACCCCTCCACTTT.

The chain combines TRBV6-5 with TRBJ1-5; TRBD1 might be the D (5 bases). The CDR3 is made up of 16 amino acids. Germline-derived CDR1 and CDR2 are MNHEY and SVGAGI. V lost 2 bases and J lost 2, with 13 bases in between. The CDR3 coding sequence is TGTGCCAGCAGTTACGCGGGGCCAGGAGGCAATCAGCCCCAGCATTTT. This encodes CASSYAGPGGNQPQHF.

The genes are TRBV28 and TRBJ1-3; D is perhaps TRBD1 (5 bases). V lost 6 bases to trimming and J lost 3 bases, with 12 bases between them. The CDR3 consists of 14 residues. Germline V gene data show CDR1 as MDHEN and CDR2 as SYDVKM. This CDR3 reads CASREQGRGNTIYF. CDR3 bases: TGTGCCAGCAGGGAGCAGGGCCGTGGAAACACCATATATTTT.

The V call is TRBV6-6, the J call TRBJ1-2; unclear D gene. Germline CDR1 is MNHNY and CDR2 is SVGAGI (reference sequence). CDR3 length: 10 amino acids. Trimming pared 6 bases from V and 6 bases from J, leaving 5 bases between. CDR3 nucleotide sequence: TGTGCCAGCAGGGGCGATGGCTACACCTTC. It is translated as CASRGDGYTF.